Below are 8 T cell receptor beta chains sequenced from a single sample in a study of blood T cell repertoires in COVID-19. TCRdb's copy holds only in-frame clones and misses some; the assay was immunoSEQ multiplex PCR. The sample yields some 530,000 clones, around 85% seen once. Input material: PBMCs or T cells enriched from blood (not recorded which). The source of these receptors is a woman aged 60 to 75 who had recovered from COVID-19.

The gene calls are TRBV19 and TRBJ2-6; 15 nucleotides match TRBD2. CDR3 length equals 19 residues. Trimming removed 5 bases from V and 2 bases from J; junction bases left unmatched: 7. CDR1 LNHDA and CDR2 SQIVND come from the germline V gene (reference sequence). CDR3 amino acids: CASSPLRTSGGAGANVLTF. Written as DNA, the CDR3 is TGTGCCAGTAGTCCACTCCGGACTAGCGGGGGGGCTGGGGCCAACGTCCTGACTTTC.

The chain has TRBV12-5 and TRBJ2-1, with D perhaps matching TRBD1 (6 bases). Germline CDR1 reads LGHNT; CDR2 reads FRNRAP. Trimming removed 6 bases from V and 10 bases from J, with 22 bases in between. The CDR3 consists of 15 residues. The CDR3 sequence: CASGPGQTGMEEQFF. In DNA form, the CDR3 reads TGTGCTAGTGGACCCGGACAGACGGGCATGGAGGAGCAGTTCTTC.

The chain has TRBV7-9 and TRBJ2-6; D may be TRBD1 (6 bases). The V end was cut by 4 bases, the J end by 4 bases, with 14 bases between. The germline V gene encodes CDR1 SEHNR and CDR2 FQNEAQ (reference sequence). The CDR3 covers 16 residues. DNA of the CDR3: TGTGCCAGCAGCTCGACTTCAGGGGCCGGGGCCAACGTCCTGACTTTC. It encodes CASSSTSGAGANVLTF.

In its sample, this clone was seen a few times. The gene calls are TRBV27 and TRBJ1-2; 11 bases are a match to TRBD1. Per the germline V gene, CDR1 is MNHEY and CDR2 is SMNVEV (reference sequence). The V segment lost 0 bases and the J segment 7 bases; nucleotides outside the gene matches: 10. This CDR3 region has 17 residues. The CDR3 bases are TGTGCCAGCAGTTTATCGTTTGGGACAGGGGGTGTGCGTGGCTACACCTTC. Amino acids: CASSLSFGTGGVRGYTF.

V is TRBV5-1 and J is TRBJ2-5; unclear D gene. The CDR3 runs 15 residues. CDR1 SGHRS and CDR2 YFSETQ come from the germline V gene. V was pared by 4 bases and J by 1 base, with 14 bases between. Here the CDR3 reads CASSARSRVQETQYF. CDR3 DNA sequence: TGCGCCAGCAGCGCGCGAAGTCGGGTCCAAGAGACCCAGTACTTC.

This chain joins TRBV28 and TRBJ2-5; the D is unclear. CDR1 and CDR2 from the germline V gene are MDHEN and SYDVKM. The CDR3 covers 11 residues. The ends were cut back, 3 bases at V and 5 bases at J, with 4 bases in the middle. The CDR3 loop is CASSFFETQYF. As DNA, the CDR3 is TGTGCCAGCAGTTTCTTCGAGACCCAGTACTTC.

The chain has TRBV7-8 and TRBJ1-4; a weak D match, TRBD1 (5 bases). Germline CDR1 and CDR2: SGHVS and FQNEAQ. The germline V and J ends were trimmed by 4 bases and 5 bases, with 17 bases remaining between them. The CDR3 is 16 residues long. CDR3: CASSSRSGVGNEKLFF. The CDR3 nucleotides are TGTGCCAGCAGCTCGCGCTCGGGGGTGGGAAATGAAAAACTGTTTTTT.

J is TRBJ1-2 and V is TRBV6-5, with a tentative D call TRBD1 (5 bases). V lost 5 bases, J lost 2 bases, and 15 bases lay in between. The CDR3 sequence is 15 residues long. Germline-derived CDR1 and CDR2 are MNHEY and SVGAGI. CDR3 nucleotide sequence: TGTGCCAGCAGTAGTGGTACGGGGGAAAACTATGGCTACACCTTC. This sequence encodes CASSSGTGENYGYTF.